This T cell receptor (beta chain) was obtained from a study of T cells in Graves' hyperthyroidism and ophthalmopathy. Study observations and caveats: Most clonotypes that expanded in the thyroid above 0.001 also showed up in blood.

The germline V gene has CDR1 DFQATT and CDR2 SNEGSKA (reference sequence). Germline trimming cut 5 bases from V and 0 bases from J; bases unmatched to any gene: 7. This CDR3 region has 14 residues. This clonotype has ten or more counts. Its matching antigen is unknown. Amplification targeted TCR beta CDR3 regions from RNA transcripts. First-round RT-PCR with HTBI primers amplified the TCR CDR3 region. From the multiplex PCR reads, TCRdb called clonotypes with MiXCR, one entry per CDR3 protein. The sample holds approximately 610,000 distinct CDR3 sequences, about 14% seen once. The clonotype comes from a middle-aged woman with Graves' ophthalmopathy. The chain is built from TRBV20-1 and TRBJ2-7; 7 bases are shared with TRBD2. The specimen was blood. CDR3 DNA: TGCAGTGCTGGGGACTACCGGAGCTCCTACGAGCAGTACTTC. This encodes CSAGDYRSSYEQYF.